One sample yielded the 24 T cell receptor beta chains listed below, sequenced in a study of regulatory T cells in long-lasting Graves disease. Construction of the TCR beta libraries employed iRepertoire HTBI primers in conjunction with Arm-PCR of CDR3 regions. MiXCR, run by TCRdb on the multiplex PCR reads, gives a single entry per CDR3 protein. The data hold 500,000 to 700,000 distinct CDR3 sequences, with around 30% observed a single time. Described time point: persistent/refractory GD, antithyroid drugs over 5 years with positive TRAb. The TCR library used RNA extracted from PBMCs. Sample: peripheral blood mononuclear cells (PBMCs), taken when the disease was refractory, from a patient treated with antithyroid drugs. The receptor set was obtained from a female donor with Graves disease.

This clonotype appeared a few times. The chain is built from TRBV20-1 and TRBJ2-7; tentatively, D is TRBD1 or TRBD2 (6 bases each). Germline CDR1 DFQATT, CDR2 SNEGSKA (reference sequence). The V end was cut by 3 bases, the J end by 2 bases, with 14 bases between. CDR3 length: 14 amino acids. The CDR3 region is CSASLRGTTYEQYF. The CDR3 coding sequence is TGCAGTGCTAGTCTACGCGGGACAACCTACGAGCAGTACTTC.

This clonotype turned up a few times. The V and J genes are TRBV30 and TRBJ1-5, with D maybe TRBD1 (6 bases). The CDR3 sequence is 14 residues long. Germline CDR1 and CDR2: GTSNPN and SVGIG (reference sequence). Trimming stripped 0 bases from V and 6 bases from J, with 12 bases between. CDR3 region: CAWSVWGGGQPQHF. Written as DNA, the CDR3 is TGTGCCTGGAGTGTCTGGGGGGGCGGTCAGCCCCAGCATTTT.

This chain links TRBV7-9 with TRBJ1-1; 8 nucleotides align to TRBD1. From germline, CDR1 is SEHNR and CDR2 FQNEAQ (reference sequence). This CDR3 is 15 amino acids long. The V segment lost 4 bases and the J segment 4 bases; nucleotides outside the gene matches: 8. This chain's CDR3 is CASSSQTGERTEAFF. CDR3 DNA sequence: TGTGCCAGCAGCTCGCAGACAGGGGAACGCACTGAAGCTTTCTTT. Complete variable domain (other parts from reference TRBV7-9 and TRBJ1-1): DTGVSQNPRHKITKRGQNVTFRCDPISEHNRLYWYRQTLGQGPEFLTYFQNEAQLEKSRLLSDRFSAERPKGSFSTLEIQRTEQGDSAMYLCASSSQTGERTEAFFGQGTRLTVV.

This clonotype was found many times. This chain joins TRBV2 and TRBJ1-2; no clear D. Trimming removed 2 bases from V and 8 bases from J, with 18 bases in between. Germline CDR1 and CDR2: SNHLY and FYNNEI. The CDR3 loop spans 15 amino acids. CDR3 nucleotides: TGTGCCAGCAGTGAACGAGGGCAGATCGTGGGAGGCTACACCTTC. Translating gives CASSERGQIVGGYTF.

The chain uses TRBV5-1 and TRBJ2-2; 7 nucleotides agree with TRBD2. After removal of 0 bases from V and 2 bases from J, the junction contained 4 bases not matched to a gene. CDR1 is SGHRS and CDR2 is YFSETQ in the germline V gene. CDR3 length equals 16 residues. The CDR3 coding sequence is TGCGCCAGCAGCTTGGCCACGGGGGGTAACACCGGGGAGCTGTTTTTT. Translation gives CASSLATGGNTGELFF.

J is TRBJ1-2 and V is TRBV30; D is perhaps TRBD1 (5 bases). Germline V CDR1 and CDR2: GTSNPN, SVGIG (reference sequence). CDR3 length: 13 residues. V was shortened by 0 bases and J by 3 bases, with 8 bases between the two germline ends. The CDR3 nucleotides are TGTGCCTGGAGTGTGTCGACAGACTATGGCTACACCTTC. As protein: CAWSVSTDYGYTF. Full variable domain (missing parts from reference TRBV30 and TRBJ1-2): SQTIHQWPATLVQPVGSPLSLECTVEGTSNPNLYWYRQAAGRGLQLLFYSVGIGQISSEVPQNLSASRPQDRQFILSSKKLLLSDSGFYLCAWSVSTDYGYTFGSGTRLTVV.

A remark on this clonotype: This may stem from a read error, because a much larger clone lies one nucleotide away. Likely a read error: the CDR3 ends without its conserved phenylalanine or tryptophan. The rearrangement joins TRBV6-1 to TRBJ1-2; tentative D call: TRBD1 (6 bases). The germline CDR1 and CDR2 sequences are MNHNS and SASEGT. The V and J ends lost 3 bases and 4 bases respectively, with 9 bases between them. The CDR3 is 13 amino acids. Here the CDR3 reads CASSDVDSYGYTL. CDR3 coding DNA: TGTGCCAGCAGTGACGTGGACAGCTATGGCTACACCCTC.

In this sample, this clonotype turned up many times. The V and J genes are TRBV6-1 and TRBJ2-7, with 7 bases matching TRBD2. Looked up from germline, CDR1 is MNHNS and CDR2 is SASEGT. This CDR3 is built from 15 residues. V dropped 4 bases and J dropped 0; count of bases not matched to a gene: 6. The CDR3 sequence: CASSAHAGASYEQYF. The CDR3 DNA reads TGTGCCAGCAGTGCCCACGCGGGAGCCTCCTACGAGCAGTACTTC.

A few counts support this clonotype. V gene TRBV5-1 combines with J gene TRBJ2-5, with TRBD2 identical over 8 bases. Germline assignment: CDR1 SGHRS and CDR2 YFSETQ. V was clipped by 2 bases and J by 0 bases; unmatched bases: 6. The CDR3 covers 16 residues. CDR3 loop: CASSFGGSGNQETQYF. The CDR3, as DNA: TGCGCCAGCAGCTTCGGTGGTAGCGGGAACCAAGAGACCCAGTACTTC. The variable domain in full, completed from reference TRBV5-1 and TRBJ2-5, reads KAGVTQTPRYLIKTRGQQVTLSCSPISGHRSVSWYQQTPGQGLQFLFEYFSETQRNKGNFPGRFSGRQFSNSRSEMNVSTLELGDSALYLCASSFGGSGNQETQYFGPGTRLLVL.

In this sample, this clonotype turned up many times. Here the CDR3 DNA reads TGTGCCAGCAGTTTAGGGGCAGGGGATGGCTCACCCCTCCACTTT. Protein sequence: CASSLGAGDGSPLHF. The rearrangement uses TRBV12-3 or TRBV12-4 and TRBJ1-6, with D maybe TRBD1 (6 bases). This CDR3 has 15 amino acids. V gave up 1 base and J gave up 10 bases, with 14 bases separating them.

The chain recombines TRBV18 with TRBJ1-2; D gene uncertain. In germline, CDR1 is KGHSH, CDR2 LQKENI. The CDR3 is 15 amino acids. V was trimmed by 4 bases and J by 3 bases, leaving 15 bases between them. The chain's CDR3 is CASSLKQGRDYGYTF. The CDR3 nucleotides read TGTGCCAGCTCACTCAAGCAAGGACGAGACTATGGCTACACCTTC.

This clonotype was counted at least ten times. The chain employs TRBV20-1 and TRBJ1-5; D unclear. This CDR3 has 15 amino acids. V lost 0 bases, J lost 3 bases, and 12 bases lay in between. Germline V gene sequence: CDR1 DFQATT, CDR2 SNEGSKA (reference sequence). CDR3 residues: CSARDGWSANQPQHF. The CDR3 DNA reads TGCAGTGCTAGAGATGGTTGGAGTGCCAATCAGCCCCAGCATTTT.

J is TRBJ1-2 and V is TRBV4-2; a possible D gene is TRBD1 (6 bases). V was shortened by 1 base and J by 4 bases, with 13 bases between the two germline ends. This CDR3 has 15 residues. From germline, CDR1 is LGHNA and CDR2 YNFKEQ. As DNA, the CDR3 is TGTGCCAGCAGCCAAGGTGGGGGCCAGGGCTATGGCTACACCTTC. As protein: CASSQGGGQGYGYTF.

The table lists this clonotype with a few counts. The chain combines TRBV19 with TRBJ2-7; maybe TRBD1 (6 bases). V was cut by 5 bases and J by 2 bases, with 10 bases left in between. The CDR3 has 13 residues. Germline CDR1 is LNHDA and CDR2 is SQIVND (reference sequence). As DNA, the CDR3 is TGTGCCAGTAGTCGGGACACCGCCTACGAGCAGTACTTC. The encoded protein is CASSRDTAYEQYF. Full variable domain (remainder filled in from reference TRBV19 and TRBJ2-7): DGGITQSPKYLFRKEGQNVTLSCEQNLNHDAMYWYRQDPGQGLRLIYYSQIVNDFQKGDIAEGYSVSREKKESFPLTVTSAQKNPTAFYLCASSRDTAYEQYFGPGTRLTVT.

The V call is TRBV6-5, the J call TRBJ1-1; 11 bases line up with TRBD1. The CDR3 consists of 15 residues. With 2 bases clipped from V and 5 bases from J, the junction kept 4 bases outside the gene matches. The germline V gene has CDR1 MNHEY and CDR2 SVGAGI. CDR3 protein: CASSYLGQGETEAFF. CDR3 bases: TGTGCCAGCAGTTACCTGGGACAGGGGGAGACTGAAGCTTTCTTT.

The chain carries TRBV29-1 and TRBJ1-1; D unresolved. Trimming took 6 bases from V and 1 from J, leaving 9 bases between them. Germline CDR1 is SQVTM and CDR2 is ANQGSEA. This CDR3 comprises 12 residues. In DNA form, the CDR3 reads TGCAGCGTCTCGGCGGGGAACACTGAAGCTTTCTTT. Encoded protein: CSVSAGNTEAFF.

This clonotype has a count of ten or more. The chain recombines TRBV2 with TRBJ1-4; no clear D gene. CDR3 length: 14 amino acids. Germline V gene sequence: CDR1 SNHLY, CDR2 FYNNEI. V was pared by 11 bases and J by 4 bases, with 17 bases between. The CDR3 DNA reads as TGTGCCGCTAATTGGGGTGGATTTAATGAAAAACTGTTTTTT. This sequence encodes CAANWGGFNEKLFF.

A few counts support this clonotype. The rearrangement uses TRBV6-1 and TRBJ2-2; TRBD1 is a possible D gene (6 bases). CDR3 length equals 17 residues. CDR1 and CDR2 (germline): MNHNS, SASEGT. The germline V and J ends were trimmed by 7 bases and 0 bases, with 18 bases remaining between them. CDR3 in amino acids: CASNMLTGPANTGELFF. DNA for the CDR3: TGTGCCAGCAACATGCTCACAGGGCCCGCGAACACCGGGGAGCTGTTTTTT.

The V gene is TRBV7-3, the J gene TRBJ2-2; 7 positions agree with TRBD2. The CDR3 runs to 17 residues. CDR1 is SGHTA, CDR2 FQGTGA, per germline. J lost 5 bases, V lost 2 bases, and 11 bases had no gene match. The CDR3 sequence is CASSLDPGGSLTGELFF. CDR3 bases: TGTGCCAGCAGCTTAGATCCGGGCGGGAGTTTGACCGGGGAGCTGTTTTTT.

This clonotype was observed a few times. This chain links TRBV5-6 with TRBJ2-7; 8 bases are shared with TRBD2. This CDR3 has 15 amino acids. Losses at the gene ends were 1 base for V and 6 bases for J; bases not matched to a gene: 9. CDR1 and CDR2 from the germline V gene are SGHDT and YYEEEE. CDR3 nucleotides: TGTGCCAGCAGCTTGAGGCGGACTAGCAGCAGCGAGCAGTACTTC. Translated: CASSLRRTSSSEQYF.

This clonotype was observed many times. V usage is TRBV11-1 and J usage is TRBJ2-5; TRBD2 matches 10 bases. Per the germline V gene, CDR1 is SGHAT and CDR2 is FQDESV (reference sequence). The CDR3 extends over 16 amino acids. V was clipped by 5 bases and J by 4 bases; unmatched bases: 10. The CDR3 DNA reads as TGTGCCAGCAGCCAAGATCGGGCTAGCGGGGGAGAGACCCAGTACTTC. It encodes CASSQDRASGGETQYF. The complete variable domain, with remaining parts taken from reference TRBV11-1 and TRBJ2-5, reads EAEVAQSPRYKITEKSQAVAFWCDPISGHATLYWYRQILGQGPELLVQFQDESVVDDSQLPKDRFSAERLKGVDSTLKIQPAELGDSAMYLCASSQDRASGGETQYFGPGTRLLVL.

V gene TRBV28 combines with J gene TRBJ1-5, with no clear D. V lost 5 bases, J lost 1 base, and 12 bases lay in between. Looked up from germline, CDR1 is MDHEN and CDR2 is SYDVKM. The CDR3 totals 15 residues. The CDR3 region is CASSEWRISNQPQHF. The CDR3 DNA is TGTGCCAGCAGTGAATGGCGGATCAGCAATCAGCCCCAGCATTTT.

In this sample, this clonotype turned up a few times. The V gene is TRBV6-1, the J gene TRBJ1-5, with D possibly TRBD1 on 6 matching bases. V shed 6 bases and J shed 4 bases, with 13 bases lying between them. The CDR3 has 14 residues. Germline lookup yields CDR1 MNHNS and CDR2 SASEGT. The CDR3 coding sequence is TGTGCCAGCAGCGAGGACAGAGCAAATCAGCCCCAGCATTTT. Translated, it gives CASSEDRANQPQHF.

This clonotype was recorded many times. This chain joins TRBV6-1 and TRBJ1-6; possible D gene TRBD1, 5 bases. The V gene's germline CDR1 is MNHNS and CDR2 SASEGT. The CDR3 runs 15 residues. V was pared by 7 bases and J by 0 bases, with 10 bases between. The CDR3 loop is CASTRQISYNSPLHF. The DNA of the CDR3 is TGTGCCAGCACCAGACAGATCTCCTATAATTCACCCCTCCACTTT.